The rows below give T cell receptor beta chains drawn from one sample of a study of shared clonotypes between healthy human individuals. Generated by immunoSEQ multiplex PCR, the TCRdb table keeps only in-frame clones and is missing some. The sample has under 1,100,000 clones; 65% to 75% are singletons. The specimen sequenced was memory CD4+ T cells sorted from blood. The receptors come from a man younger than 35 in good health. CDR3s include the opening cysteine and the closing phenylalanine or tryptophan. D genes are given only for firm matches. Rows give clone size only sometimes, using once, few, many, or a class for an expanded clone.

TRBJ1-2,-,-,TRBV29-1,TGCAGCGTTGAGGGTGCCGGACAGTTACTTTCTGGCTACACCTTC,CSVEGAGQLLSGYTF
TRBJ2-7,few,TRBD1,TRBV28,TGTGCCAGCAGTTCCCCGGGACAGACCTACGAGCAGTACTTC,CASSSPGQTYEQYF
TRBJ2-2,-,TRBD2,TRBV7-6,TGTGCCAGCAGCCCAGCGGGGCTCTCTACCGGGGAGCTGTTTTTT,CASSPAGLSTGELFF
TRBJ2-7,-,TRBD2,TRBV7-2,TGTGCCAGCAGCTTAGAGCCCAGCGGGAGGGGAGAGCAGTACTTC,CASSLEPSGRGEQYF
TRBJ2-7,-,-,TRBV20-1,TGCAGTGCTGGAGGAGGCGTCGAGCAGTACTTC,CSAGGGVEQYF
TRBJ1-5,-,TRBD1,TRBV15,TGTGCCACCAGCAGAGGACAGGGGGCTTGGGGCAATCAGCCCCAGCATTTT,CATSRGQGAWGNQPQHF
TRBJ1-1,-,TRBD1,TRBV7-6,TGTGCCAGCAGCCTACAGGGGAGGGGCACTGAAGCTTTCTTT,CASSLQGRGTEAFF
TRBJ2-7,-,TRBD1,TRBV10-3,TGTGCCATCAGTAGGACAGGGGGATACGAGCAGTACTTC,CAISRTGGYEQYF
TRBJ1-5,-,-,TRBV7-9,TGTGCCAGCAGCTTTGGGGCAGCGACTCTCAATCAGCCCCAGCATTTT,CASSFGAATLNQPQHF
TRBJ2-5,-,TRBD2,TRBV10-3,TGTGCCATCAGTCCAACTAGCGGGGGATTCCAAGAGACCCAGTACTTC,CAISPTSGGFQETQYF
TRBJ1-5,few,-,TRBV30,TGTGCCTGGAGTGAGGGGAATCAGCCCCAGCATTTT,CAWSEGNQPQHF
TRBJ2-1,-,-,TRBV11-2,TGTGCCAGCAGCTTTTCCGGGCTTAAGGGGGAGCAGTTCTTC,CASSFSGLKGEQFF
TRBJ2-5,-,TRBD2,TRBV29-1,TGCAGCGTCAGCGTGGGGGGGGAGACCCAGTACTTC,CSVSVGGETQYF
TRBJ1-2,once,-,TRBV2,TGTGCCAGCAGTGAAGCAGCGGTTCATGGCTACACCTTC,CASSEAAVHGYTF